These 21 T cell receptor beta chains originate from one sample sequenced in a study of response to subunit inactivated influenza vaccine. MiXCR, applied by TCRdb to the RT-PCR reads, yields one record per CDR3 protein. The table has 650,000 to 700,000 distinct CDR3 sequences, around 14% seen once. The specimen comprised PBMCs from blood, sampled 11 to 12 days after vaccination. These receptors came from a man aged 50 to 60 who received an inactivated influenza vaccine.

This clonotype has more than one count but fewer than ten. The chain carries TRBV19 and TRBJ2-7; D not resolved. The CDR3 spans 13 residues. The V and J ends lost 4 bases and 2 bases respectively, with 9 bases between them. Germline V lookup: CDR1 LNHDA, CDR2 SQIVND (reference sequence). CDR3 coding DNA: TGTGCCAGTAGTAGTGGACCTACCTACGAGCAGTACTTC. Its protein is CASSSGPTYEQYF.

This clonotype has a handful of counts. The chain uses TRBV4-3 and TRBJ2-7, with TRBD2 identical over 8 bases. The trim removed 1 base at V and 1 base at J, leaving 9 bases unmatched. CDR1 is LGHNA and CDR2 is YSLEER in the germline V gene. The CDR3 contains 17 residues. DNA for the CDR3: TGCGCCAGCAGCCAAGGCTCTAGCGGGCCTAGATCCTACGAGCAGTACTTC. Translating gives CASSQGSSGPRSYEQYF.

The chain links TRBV9 to TRBJ2-1; possible D gene TRBD2, 7 bases. V was clipped by 4 bases and J by 8 bases, with 31 bases between them. The CDR3 is made up of 19 amino acids. CDR1 is SGDLS and CDR2 is YYNGEE in the germline V gene. CDR3 bases: TGTGCCAGCAGCTCCCCCCGACGGGGGGCGATGGCCGGTCTCGATGAGCAGTTCTTC. As protein: CASSSPRRGAMAGLDEQFF.

The chain uses TRBV30 and TRBJ2-6; tentative D call: TRBD1 (6 bases). The V gene's germline CDR1 is GTSNPN and CDR2 SVGIG (reference sequence). The CDR3 covers 16 residues. Trimming shortened V by 3 bases and J by 2 bases, and 14 bases separated the two germline ends. The CDR3 spells CAWRVLSGAGANVLTF. The CDR3 DNA follows: TGTGCCTGGAGGGTACTGTCAGGGGCTGGGGCCAACGTCCTGACTTTC.

The rearrangement links TRBV18 to TRBJ2-3, with D possibly TRBD1 on 6 matching bases. Germline loops: CDR1 KGHSH, CDR2 LQKENI. The V gene lost 6 bases and the J gene lost 5 bases, with 18 bases spanning the gap. This CDR3 has 15 amino acids. CDR3 sequence reads: CASSLKQGIQDTQYF. The CDR3 nucleotides are TGTGCCAGCTCTCTTAAACAGGGTATTCAAGATACGCAGTATTTT. The whole variable domain, filled in from reference TRBV18 and TRBJ2-3, reads NAGVMQNPRHLVRRRGQEARLRCSPMKGHSHVYWYRQLPEEGLKFMVYLQKENIIDESGMPKERFSAEFPKEGPSILRIQQVVRGDSAAYFCASSLKQGIQDTQYFGPGTRLTVL.

The V call is TRBV6-5, the J call TRBJ1-2; D is unclear. The CDR3 loop spans 15 amino acids. V was trimmed by 0 bases and J by 6 bases, leaving 14 bases between them. Germline CDR1 and CDR2: MNHEY and SVGAGI. CDR3 sequence (DNA): TGTGCCAGCAGTTACTCGTCGAGGGCATCCGATGGCTACACCTTC. Translation gives CASSYSSRASDGYTF.

This clonotype was counted at least ten times. This chain uses TRBV5-6 with TRBJ1-2; 8 bases match TRBD1. The J segment lost 6 bases and the V segment lost 4 bases, leaving 11 bases of the junction unmatched. The CDR3 contains 15 residues. Germline V gives CDR1 SGHDT, CDR2 YYEEEE. The CDR3 DNA reads as TGTGCCAGCAGCGGGTTCGGGACAGGCGGCCATGGCTACACCTTC. It codes for CASSGFGTGGHGYTF. Together with reference TRBV5-6 and TRBJ1-2, the CDR3 gives the full variable domain: DAGVTQSPTHLIKTRGQQVTLRCSPKSGHDTVSWYQQALGQGPQFIFQYYEEEERQRGNFPDRFSGHQFPNYSSELNVNALLLGDSALYLCASSGFGTGGHGYTFGSGTRLTVV.

The table lists this clonotype with a few counts. The V and J genes are TRBV20-1 and TRBJ1-3, with a weak D call TRBD1 (6 bases). The germline V and J ends were trimmed by 3 bases and 2 bases, with 8 bases remaining between them. Germline V CDR1 and CDR2: DFQATT, SNEGSKA (reference sequence). This CDR3 is 13 amino acids long. The chain's CDR3 is CSASTGTGNTIYF. The CDR3 bases are TGCAGTGCTAGCACAGGGACTGGAAACACCATATATTTT.

V gene TRBV5-1 combines with J gene TRBJ2-3, with D hard to call. Germline V gene data show CDR1 as SGHRS and CDR2 as YFSETQ. Trimming shortened V by 0 bases and J by 6 bases, and 20 bases separated the two germline ends. The CDR3 runs 17 residues. The CDR3 coding sequence is TGCGCCAGCAGCTTGGCGAGACGCACCCGTCTCAAGGATACGCAGTATTTT. It translates to CASSLARRTRLKDTQYF.

This clonotype was seen only a few times. The chain uses TRBV7-9 and TRBJ2-2, with 13 nucleotides matching TRBD2. This CDR3 is 16 amino acids long. Trimming took 5 bases from V and 7 from J; bases not matched to a gene: 7. CDR1 is SEHNR and CDR2 is FQNEAQ in the germline V gene (reference sequence). CDR3 sequence: CASSHGLAGVYGELFF. CDR3 in DNA: TGTGCCAGCAGCCACGGACTAGCGGGAGTCTACGGGGAGCTGTTTTTT. Full variable domain (rest looked up from reference TRBV7-9 and TRBJ2-2): DTGVSQNPRHKITKRGQNVTFRCDPISEHNRLYWYRQTLGQGPEFLTYFQNEAQLEKSRLLSDRFSAERPKGSFSTLEIQRTEQGDSAMYLCASSHGLAGVYGELFFGEGSRLTVL.

The rearrangement uses TRBV28 and TRBJ2-7; TRBD1 matches at 9 bases. The CDR3 spans 15 residues. The V segment lost 6 bases and the J segment 5 bases; nucleotides outside the gene matches: 11. CDR1 MDHEN and CDR2 SYDVKM come from the germline V gene. Here the CDR3 reads CASSPTGGRRNEQYF. The CDR3 DNA is TGTGCCAGCAGCCCGACAGGGGGTAGGAGGAACGAGCAGTACTTC.

This clonotype was found a few times. The genes are TRBV11-1 and TRBJ1-1, with 8 bases matching TRBD1. The CDR3 runs to 16 residues. Looked up from germline, CDR1 is SGHAT and CDR2 is FQDESV (reference sequence). V shed 5 bases and J 6 bases; nucleotides not matched to a gene: 14. The CDR3 DNA sequence: TGTGCCAGCAGCCGTGTGGGGCGTGACAGGGGTGCTGAAGCTTTCTTT. Translating gives CASSRVGRDRGAEAFF.

This clonotype was counted at least ten times. The chain has TRBV25-1 and TRBJ2-4, with D unclear. The germline V and J ends were trimmed by 8 bases and 0 bases, with 8 bases remaining between them. This CDR3 is 13 amino acids long. Germline V gene lookup returns CDR1 MGHDK and CDR2 SYGVNS. The chain's CDR3 is CASSDLAKNIQYF. CDR3 nucleotides: TGTGCCAGCTCCGACCTAGCCAAAAACATTCAGTACTTC.

This chain connects TRBV3-1 to TRBJ2-1; no definite D call. CDR3 length equals 12 residues. The germline V gene has CDR1 LGHDT and CDR2 YNNKEL (reference sequence). The V end lost 3 bases, the J end lost 11 bases, and 11 bases lay between the germline ends. The CDR3 bases are TGTGCCAGCAGCCAGAGACTGGGGAAGCAGTTCTTC. Amino acids: CASSQRLGKQFF.

A few counts support this clonotype. The rearrangement links TRBV29-1 to TRBJ2-1; weak D call: TRBD1 (6 bases). CDR1 and CDR2 (germline): SQVTM, ANQGSEA. The CDR3 contains 14 residues. The germline V and J ends were trimmed by 7 bases and 3 bases, with 16 bases remaining between them. Here the CDR3 reads CSAPFSGDYNEQFF. Here the CDR3 DNA reads TGCAGCGCCCCGTTTTCAGGGGACTACAATGAGCAGTTCTTC.

The chain employs TRBV20-1 and TRBJ2-7, with D unresolved. V dropped 6 bases and J dropped 3 bases, with 12 bases sitting between them. There are 12 residues in the CDR3. CDR1 DFQATT and CDR2 SNEGSKA come from the germline V gene (reference sequence). CDR3: CSASPSVYEQYF. CDR3 nucleotides: TGCAGTGCCAGCCCCTCGGTCTACGAGCAGTACTTC.

This chain links TRBV4-1 with TRBJ2-1; 9 bases fit TRBD1. There are 14 residues in the CDR3. The J segment lost 9 bases and the V segment lost 4 bases, leaving 7 bases of the junction unmatched. CDR1 and CDR2 (germline): MGHRA, YSYEKL. CDR3 bases: TGCGCCAGCAGCCCCATGGACAGGGGTTTTGAGCAGTTCTTC. This encodes CASSPMDRGFEQFF.

This chain joins TRBV5-1 and TRBJ2-1, with no clear D. Germline V gene data show CDR1 as SGHRS and CDR2 as YFSETQ. The CDR3 has 14 residues. V was shortened by 1 base and J by 14 bases, with 19 bases between the two germline ends. CDR3 in DNA: TGCGCCAGCAGCTTGCGGCAGGTCCCTAGGCATGAGTTCTTC. It is translated as CASSLRQVPRHEFF.

This rearrangement joins TRBV7-2 to TRBJ2-1; D may be TRBD2 (6 bases). The V and J ends lost 5 bases and 0 bases respectively, with 14 bases between them. Germline CDR1 reads SGHTA; CDR2 reads FQGNSA. This CDR3 spans 16 amino acids. The CDR3 DNA sequence: TGTGCCAGCAGCCCCCTAGCGCCTAGCTCCTACAATGAGCAGTTCTTC. It encodes CASSPLAPSSYNEQFF. Filled out from reference TRBV7-2 and TRBJ2-1, the complete variable domain reads GAGVSQSPSNKVTEKGKDVELRCDPISGHTALYWYRQSLGQGLEFLIYFQGNSAPDKSGLPSDRFSAERTGGSVSTLTIQRTQQEDSAVYLCASSPLAPSSYNEQFFGPGTRLTVL.

CDR3 amino acids: CAITPTGIHEQYF. CDR3 DNA: TGTGCCATCACTCCGACAGGGATCCACGAGCAGTACTTC. V gene TRBV10-3 combines with J gene TRBJ2-7; TRBD1 agrees at 7 bases. This CDR3 comprises 13 residues. J was trimmed by 5 bases and V by 7 bases; bases with no gene match: 8. Germline V gives CDR1 ENHRY, CDR2 SYGVKD.

V and J are TRBV5-1 and TRBJ1-1; D is possibly TRBD1 (5 bases). CDR1 and CDR2 from the germline V gene are SGHRS and YFSETQ. This CDR3 is built from 13 residues. V lost 5 bases and J lost 7, with 15 bases in between. The CDR3 is CASSPDPDSEAFF. The CDR3 region has the DNA TGCGCCAGCAGTCCGGATCCCGACAGTGAAGCTTTCTTT.